Detailed here is one T cell receptor (beta chain). In the original analysis: Nucleated cell number was recorded as an estimate derived from reference gene primer amplification. Profiled with immunoSEQ multiplex PCR; TCRdb holds only in-frame clones, not every one. That table gives V, J and clone size, and the DNA gave D and trimming. The table includes about 140,000 clones, approximately 85% detected once. V was cut by 7 bases and J by 4 bases, with 22 bases left in between. The CDR3 loop spans 16 amino acids. In germline, CDR1 is ENHRY, CDR2 SYGVKD. The data were taken from a study of blood T cell repertoires in COVID-19.

The origin of this receptor is a woman aged 50 to 60 with acute COVID-19. Sequences were obtained from PBMCs or T cells enriched from blood (not recorded which). The genes are TRBV10-3 and TRBJ1-1, with TRBD1 as a possible D gene (5 bases). This CDR3 is CAITPRPDTWGTEAFF. The CDR3 DNA follows: TGTGCCATCACCCCCCGGCCGGACACCTGGGGCACTGAAGCTTTCTTT.